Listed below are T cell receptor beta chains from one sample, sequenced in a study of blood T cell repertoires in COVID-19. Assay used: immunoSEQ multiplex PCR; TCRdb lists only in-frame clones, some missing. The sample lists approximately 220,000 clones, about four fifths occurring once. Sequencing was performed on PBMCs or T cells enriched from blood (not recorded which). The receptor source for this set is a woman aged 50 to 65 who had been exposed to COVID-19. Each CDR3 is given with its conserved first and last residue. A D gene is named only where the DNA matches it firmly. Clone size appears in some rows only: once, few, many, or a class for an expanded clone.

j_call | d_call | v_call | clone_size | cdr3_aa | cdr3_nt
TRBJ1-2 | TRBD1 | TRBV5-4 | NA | CASSLGARGQGHGYTF | TGTGCCAGCAGCCTTGGCGCTAGAGGACAGGGACACGGCTACACCTTC
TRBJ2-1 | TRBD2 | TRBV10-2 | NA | CASSERGSGGYNEQFF | TGCGCCAGCAGTGAGAGGGGTAGCGGGGGCTACAATGAGCAGTTCTTC
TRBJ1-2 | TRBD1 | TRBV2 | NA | CASSAETGNYGYTF | TGTGCCAGCAGTGCCGAGACAGGGAACTATGGCTACACCTTC
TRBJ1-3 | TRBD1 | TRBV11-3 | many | CASSPGQGPGNTIYF | TGTGCCAGCAGCCCGGGACAGGGGCCTGGAAACACCATATATTTT
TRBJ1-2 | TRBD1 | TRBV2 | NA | CASRGQGGDYGYTF | TGTGCCAGCAGAGGACAGGGAGGCGACTATGGCTACACCTTC
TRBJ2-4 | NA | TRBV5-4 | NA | CASSLDLAKNIQYF | TGTGCCAGCAGCTTGGACTTAGCCAAAAACATTCAGTACTTC
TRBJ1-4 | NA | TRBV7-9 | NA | CASSLESNKLFF | TGTGCCAGCAGCTTAGAGTCTAACAAACTGTTTTTT
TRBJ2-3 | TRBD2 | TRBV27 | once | CASSLRTSGGSDTQYF | TGTGCCAGCAGTTTAAGGACTAGCGGGGGGTCAGATACGCAGTATTTT
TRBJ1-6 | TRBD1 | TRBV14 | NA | CASSQGQGGSPLHF | TGTGCCAGCAGCCAAGGACAGGGCGGTTCACCCCTCCACTTT
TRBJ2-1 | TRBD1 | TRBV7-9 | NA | CASRKQGEEQFF | TGTGCCAGCAGAAAACAGGGGGAGGAGCAGTTCTTC
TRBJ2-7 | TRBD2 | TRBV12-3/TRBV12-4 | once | CASTPSGEGTKYF | TGTGCCAGCACCCCCTCGGGTGAGGGGACTAAGTACTTC
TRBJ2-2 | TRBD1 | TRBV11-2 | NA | CASSSRGQGNTGELFF | TGTGCCAGCAGCTCCAGGGGGCAGGGGAACACCGGGGAGCTGTTTTTT
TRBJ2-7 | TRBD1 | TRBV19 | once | CATKRTGGYEQYF | TGTGCCACAAAGAGGACAGGGGGCTACGAGCAGTACTTC
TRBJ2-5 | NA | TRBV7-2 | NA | CASSLPWPRGGETQYF | TGTGCCAGCAGCCTCCCGTGGCCCAGAGGGGGAGAGACCCAGTACTTC
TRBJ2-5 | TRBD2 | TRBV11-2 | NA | CASSTPLAGVGETQYF | TGTGCCAGCAGCACCCCCTTGGCGGGGGTAGGGGAGACCCAGTACTTC
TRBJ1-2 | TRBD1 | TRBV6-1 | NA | CASSDSGTGDYGYTF | TGTGCCAGCAGTGATTCCGGGACAGGGGACTATGGCTACACCTTC
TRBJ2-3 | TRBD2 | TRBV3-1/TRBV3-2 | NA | CASSQDSGARRGDTQYF | TGTGCCAGCAGCCAAGATAGCGGGGCCCGCCGGGGAGATACGCAGTATTTT
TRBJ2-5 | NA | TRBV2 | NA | CAGLGLNQETQYF | TGTGCCGGACTGGGACTTAACCAAGAGACCCAGTACTTC
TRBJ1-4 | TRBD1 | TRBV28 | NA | CASSETGTGSEKLFF | TGTGCCAGCAGCGAAACCGGGACAGGGAGTGAAAAACTGTTTTTT
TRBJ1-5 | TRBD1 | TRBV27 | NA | CASSPGGEGNQPQHF | TGTGCCAGCAGTCCAGGGGGCGAGGGCAATCAGCCCCAGCATTTT
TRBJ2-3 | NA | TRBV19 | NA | CASSPEARGRTDTQYF | TGTGCCAGTAGCCCTGAGGCCAGGGGGAGGACAGATACGCAGTATTTT
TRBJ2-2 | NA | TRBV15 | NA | CATSRAGGELFF | TGTGCCACCAGCAGAGCCGGCGGGGAGCTGTTTTTT
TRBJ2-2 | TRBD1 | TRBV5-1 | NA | CASTPGTGAGELFF | TGCGCCAGCACGCCCGGGACAGGGGCCGGGGAGCTGTTTTTT
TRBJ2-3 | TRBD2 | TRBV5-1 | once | CASSPLAGVTDTQYF | TGCGCCAGCAGCCCGCTAGCGGGGGTCACAGATACGCAGTATTTT
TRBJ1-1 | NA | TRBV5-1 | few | CASVGGNTEAFF | TGCGCCAGCGTGGGGGGGAACACTGAAGCTTTCTTT
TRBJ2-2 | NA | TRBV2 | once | CASTPDISNTGELFF | TGTGCCAGCACACCGGACATTTCGAACACCGGGGAGCTGTTTTTT
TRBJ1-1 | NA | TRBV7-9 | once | CASSSGVQAFF | TGTGCCAGCAGCTCCGGGGTGCAGGCTTTCTTT
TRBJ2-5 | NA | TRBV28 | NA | CASSSGLRPQETQYF | TGTGCCAGCAGTTCAGGACTCCGGCCCCAGGAGACCCAGTACTTC
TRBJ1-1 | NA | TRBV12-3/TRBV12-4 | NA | CAIDSKLGAFF | TGTGCCATCGACTCTAAGTTGGGAGCTTTCTTT
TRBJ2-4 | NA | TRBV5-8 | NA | CASSLREGFQNIQYF | TGTGCCAGCAGCTTGAGAGAGGGTTTTCAAAACATTCAGTACTTC
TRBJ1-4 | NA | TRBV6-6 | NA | CASSPGTAGGKLFF | TGTGCCAGCAGTCCCGGGACGGCGGGGGGAAAACTGTTTTTT
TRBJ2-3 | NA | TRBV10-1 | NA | CASSAISSADTQYF | TGCGCCAGCAGTGCAATTAGCTCGGCAGATACGCAGTATTTT
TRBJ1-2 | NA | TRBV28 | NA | CASSSGGYTF | TGTGCCAGCAGTTCAGGTGGCTACACCTTC
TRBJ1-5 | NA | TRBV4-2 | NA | CASSQVDSNQPQHF | TGTGCCAGCAGCCAAGTCGACAGTAATCAGCCCCAGCATTTT
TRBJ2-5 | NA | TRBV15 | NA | CATSRDWGAGGTQYF | TGTGCCACCAGCAGAGATTGGGGGGCAGGGGGGACCCAGTACTTC
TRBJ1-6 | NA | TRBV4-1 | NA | CASSLIRSNSPLHF | TGCGCCAGCAGCCTCATACGGAGTAATTCACCCCTCCACTTT
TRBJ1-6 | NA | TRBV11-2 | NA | CASSLEPGRAGSPLHF | TGTGCCAGCAGCTTAGAACCCGGCAGGGCTGGGTCACCCCTCCACTTT
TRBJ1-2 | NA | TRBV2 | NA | CATSPGGDYYGYTF | TGTGCCACCTCCCCGGGGGGGGATTACTATGGCTACACCTTC
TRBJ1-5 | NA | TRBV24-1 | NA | CATSDTASGPVGPQHF | TGTGCCACCAGTGATACAGCTTCAGGGCCGGTAGGGCCCCAGCATTTT
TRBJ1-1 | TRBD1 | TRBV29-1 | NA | CSVDRDRGYEAFF | TGCAGCGTCGACCGGGACAGGGGCTATGAAGCTTTCTTT
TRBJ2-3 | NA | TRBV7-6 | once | CASSLNEGQKADTQYF | TGTGCCAGCAGCCTAAACGAAGGACAGAAAGCAGATACGCAGTATTTT
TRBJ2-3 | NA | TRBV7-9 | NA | CASGPLSTDTQYF | TGTGCCAGCGGGCCATTGAGCACAGATACGCAGTATTTT
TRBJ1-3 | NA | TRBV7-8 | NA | CASSLAGQDTIYF | TGTGCCAGCAGCTTAGCAGGCCAGGACACCATATATTTT
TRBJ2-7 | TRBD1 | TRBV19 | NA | CASTGGYEQYF | TGTGCCAGTACAGGGGGCTACGAGCAGTACTTC
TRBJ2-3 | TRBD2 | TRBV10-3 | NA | CAIRGLAGDTDTQYF | TGTGCCATCAGAGGACTAGCGGGGGACACAGATACGCAGTATTTT